The clone carrying this T cell receptor beta chain has a handful of counts. Its specificity is not known. The CDR3 contains 15 residues. After removal of 4 bases from V and 7 bases from J, the junction contained 11 bases not matched to a gene. Germline CDR1 reads SGHTA; CDR2 reads FQGTGA. TCR beta CDR3 regions were amplified from RNA. Carried out on the TCR CDR3, a first-round RT-PCR used the HTBI primer set. A single record per CDR3 protein comes from TCRdb applying MiXCR to the multiplex PCR reads. Among some 440,000 distinct CDR3 sequences listed, about a sixth were seen once. An absence of ophthalmopathy progression within 18 months meant stable Graves' hyperthyroidism. Thyroid ultrasound and orbital computed tomography, with clinical symptoms and serum thyroxine and TRAb, informed diagnoses. PBMCs were collected from an approximately 9.5 ml volume of fresh peripheral blood. The sample is drawn from a study of T cells in Graves' hyperthyroidism and ophthalmopathy. Broader study findings: It was a median 6.5 months before onset that the model predicted ophthalmopathy.

Specimen: blood. The TCR sequence derives from a woman aged 18-29 years with Graves' hyperthyroidism. V is TRBV7-3 and J is TRBJ1-2; 8 bases are a match to TRBD1. The CDR3 nucleotides read TGTGCCAGCAGCTCGAGCGGACAGGGCTCAGGTGGCTACACCTTC. It specifies CASSSSGQGSGGYTF.